This TCR beta chain was found in a study of cytomegalovirus exposure and HLA in healthy donors. This CDR3 is 11 amino acids long. Trimming removed 0 bases from V and 8 bases from J, with 3 bases in between. Overall study findings and caveats: Cytomegalovirus association was assigned to approximately 160 TCR beta chains.

60 Vbeta and 13 Jbeta primers were used in PCR. Produced via immunoSEQ multiplex PCR; TCRdb's table is partial and in-frame only. The sample lists approximately 79,000 clones, roughly 73% occurring once. Among the donors, all were healthy bone marrow donors. As concerns this clone: What it binds is not known.

The clonotype was recovered from a boy aged 10-17 years in good health and CMV-seronegative. What was sequenced was PBMCs. V usage is TRBV5-3 and J usage is TRBJ2-1; D is uncertain. TRBV5-3 is sorted into the ORF group, with uncertain function. This chain's CDR3 is CARSLVYEQFF. The CDR3 DNA reads TGTGCCAGAAGCTTGGTCTATGAGCAGTTCTTC.